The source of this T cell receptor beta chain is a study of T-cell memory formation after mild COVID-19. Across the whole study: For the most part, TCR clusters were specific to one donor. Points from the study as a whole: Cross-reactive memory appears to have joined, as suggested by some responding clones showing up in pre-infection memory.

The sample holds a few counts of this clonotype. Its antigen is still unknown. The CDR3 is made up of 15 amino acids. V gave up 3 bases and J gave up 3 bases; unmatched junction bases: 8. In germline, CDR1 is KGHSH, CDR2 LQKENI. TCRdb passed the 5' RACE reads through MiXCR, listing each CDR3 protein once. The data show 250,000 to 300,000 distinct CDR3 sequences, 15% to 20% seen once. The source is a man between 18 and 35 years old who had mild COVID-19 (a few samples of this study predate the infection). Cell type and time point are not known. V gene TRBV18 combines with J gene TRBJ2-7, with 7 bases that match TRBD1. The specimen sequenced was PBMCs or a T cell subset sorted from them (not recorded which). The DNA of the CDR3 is TGTGCCAGCTCACCTGGACAGGTGCCCCTCTACGAGCAGTACGTC. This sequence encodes CASSPGQVPLYEQYV.